This T cell receptor (beta chain) came from a study of cytomegalovirus exposure and HLA in healthy donors. PCR primers comprised 60 Vbeta and 13 Jbeta primers. Original processing methods: In a later analysis, some 80 million unique TCR beta chains included roughly 11 million shared by two or more donors. Measured with immunoSEQ multiplex PCR; TCRdb has only the in-frame clones, and not every one. For V, J and clone size, that table is used; D and trimming come from the DNA. The repertoire has about 120,000 clones, under 80% of them found once; the top ten carry around a tenth. CDR1 MNHEY and CDR2 SMNVEV come from the germline V gene (reference sequence). CDR3 length: 14 amino acids. The V and J ends lost 6 bases and 0 bases respectively, with 11 bases between them.

The V and J genes are TRBV27 and TRBJ1-1; maybe TRBD1 (6 bases). This sequence originates from a woman aged 50 to 60 in good health and CMV-seropositive. Sequenced: PBMCs. CDR3 amino acids: CASRPDRLNTEAFF. DNA of the CDR3: TGTGCCAGCAGGCCAGACAGGCTGAACACTGAAGCTTTCTTT.